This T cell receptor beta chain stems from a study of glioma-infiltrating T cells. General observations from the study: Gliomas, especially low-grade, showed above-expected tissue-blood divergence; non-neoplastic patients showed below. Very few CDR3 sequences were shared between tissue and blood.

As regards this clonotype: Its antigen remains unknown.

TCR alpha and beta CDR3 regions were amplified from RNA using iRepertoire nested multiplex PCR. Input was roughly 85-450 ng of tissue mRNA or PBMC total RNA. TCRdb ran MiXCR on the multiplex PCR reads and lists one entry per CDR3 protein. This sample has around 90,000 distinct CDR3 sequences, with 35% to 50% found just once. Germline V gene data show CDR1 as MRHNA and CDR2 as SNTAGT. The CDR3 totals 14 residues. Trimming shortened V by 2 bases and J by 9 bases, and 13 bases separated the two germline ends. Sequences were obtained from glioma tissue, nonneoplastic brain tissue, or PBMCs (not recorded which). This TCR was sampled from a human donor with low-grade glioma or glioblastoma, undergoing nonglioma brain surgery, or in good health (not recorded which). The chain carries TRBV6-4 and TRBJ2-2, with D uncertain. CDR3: CASSDTDSPWELFF. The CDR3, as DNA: TGTGCCAGCAGTGACACAGACTCCCCCTGGGAGCTGTTTTTT.